This T cell receptor beta chain originates from a study of T cells in Graves' hyperthyroidism and ophthalmopathy. Ten or more counts support this clonotype. Diagnosis relied on clinical symptoms, serum thyroxine and TRAb, thyroid ultrasound and orbital computed tomography. Authors of the study amplified TCR beta CDR3 regions from RNA transcripts. A first-round RT-PCR of the TCR CDR3 used the HTBI primer set. Via MiXCR, TCRdb re-called the multiplex PCR reads, giving one row per CDR3 protein. Of 350,000 to 450,000 distinct CDR3 sequences listed, roughly an eighth are singletons. The sequenced material came from blood. The sequence was obtained from a man aged 45-65 years with Graves' ophthalmopathy.

The CDR3 DNA reads TGCAGTGCACCGGACTGGCGGGGTACCTCCTACGAGCAGTACTTC. It is translated as CSAPDWRGTSYEQYF. The chain is built from TRBV20-1 and TRBJ2-7; D is possibly TRBD2 (6 bases). This CDR3 comprises 15 residues. Trimming left V 6 bases short and J 0 bases short, with 18 bases between. CDR1 and CDR2 from the germline V gene are DFQATT and SNEGSKA (reference sequence).